Listed below are T cell receptor beta chains from one sample, sequenced in a study of cytomegalovirus exposure and HLA in healthy donors. Clones were read by immunoSEQ multiplex PCR, and TCRdb kept only the in-frame ones, dropping some. The sample lists 84,000 or so clones; about 80% were seen once. Input material: PBMCs. These receptors originate from a male donor in good health and CMV-seronegative. The conserved cysteine and the conserved F or W are not part of the CDR3 here. The order of the fields is V gene, J gene, CDR3 protein.

>TRBV6-6|TRBJ1-1
ASSHQGLREAF
>TRBV10-3|TRBJ2-7
AISERGMGQGHEQY
>TRBV5-1|TRBJ1-4
ASSLLVGPQRKLF
>TRBV9|TRBJ2-7
ASSVGWRAAYEQY
>TRBV11-2|TRBJ2-2
ASSLGGQGTRANTGELF
>TRBV6-1|TRBJ1-5
ASSEARQGGYQPQH
>TRBV6-4|TRBJ2-1
ASSVSGGANEQF
>TRBV5-5|TRBJ2-5
ASSWRFGRGEETQY
>TRBV29-1|TRBJ1-2
SVDRQENGYT
>TRBV7-2|TRBJ1-1
ASSRGGTANTEAF
>TRBV5-6|TRBJ2-7
ASSLNSAGGSYEQY
>TRBV7-2|TRBJ1-3
ASSLALPGQGNTIY
>TRBV29-1|TRBJ1-3
SGQGAAGNTIY
>TRBV7-2|TRBJ2-7
ASSSGTGASYEQY
>TRBV7-2|TRBJ2-5
ASSPGSGVPGETQY
>TRBV7-2|TRBJ2-7
ASSLAQGQGARGY
>TRBV30|TRBJ1-1
AWRGQAEAF
>TRBV5-1|TRBJ1-5
ASILRDREGVWSNQPQH
>TRBV28|TRBJ1-1
ASSLRTGYEAF
>TRBV11-3|TRBJ2-3
ASSLGPGETDTQY
>TRBV28|TRBJ2-7
ASTQGYEQY
>TRBV5-4|TRBJ2-6
ASSLASGSVSGANVLT
>TRBV6-5|TRBJ1-5
ATMRGGSNQPQH
>TRBV5-4|TRBJ2-2
ASSETTNTGELF
>TRBV7-9|TRBJ1-2
ASSSEGGGYT
>TRBV29-1|TRBJ1-2
SVGDTNYGYT
>TRBV28|TRBJ1-5
ASSPTGAWDDYQPQH
>TRBV6-1|TRBJ2-7
ASSESSYEQY
>TRBV30|TRBJ2-7
AWAIGTGHYEQY
>TRBV9|TRBJ2-7
ASSRVVFGQGQQY
>TRBV11-2|TRBJ2-3
ASSLVGGPGTQY
>TRBV2|TRBJ2-7
ASSEGPPNTYEQY
>TRBV19|TRBJ2-4
ASKNTGTSNIQY
>TRBV7-2|TRBJ1-1
ASSLARNRMNTEAF
>TRBV28|TRBJ1-2
ASKGIGTEGSYT
>TRBV7-8|TRBJ2-5
ASSLVIWAGTSGTFETQY
>TRBV7-6|TRBJ2-7
ASSLVAGSHEQY
>TRBV15|TRBJ2-2
ATSRTQGARGGELF
>TRBV6-1|TRBJ2-7
ASSEAVGTSGAEQY
>TRBV6-1|TRBJ2-3
ASSETSGGTDTQY
>TRBV4-3|TRBJ2-1
ASSQDTLSSYNEQF
>TRBV5-6|TRBJ1-2
ASSLEPGNYGYT
>TRBV6-1|TRBJ2-3
ASSKTSGGSDTQY
>TRBV7-2|TRBJ2-5
ASRFGQGATKETQY
>TRBV5-4|TRBJ1-1
ASLDATGGFTEAF
>TRBV28|TRBJ2-2
ASSLLASGRGLNTGELF
>TRBV14|TRBJ2-1
ASSATSGPSSYNEQF
>TRBV7-2|TRBJ1-1
ASSLFAGNTEAF
>TRBV9|TRBJ2-5
ASSVGVSGRREETQY
>TRBV6-5|TRBJ2-7
ASSKNREQY
>TRBV7-9|TRBJ1-1
ASSLVGSPEAF
>TRBV5-5|TRBJ2-1
ASSPRPTSGTEFNEQF